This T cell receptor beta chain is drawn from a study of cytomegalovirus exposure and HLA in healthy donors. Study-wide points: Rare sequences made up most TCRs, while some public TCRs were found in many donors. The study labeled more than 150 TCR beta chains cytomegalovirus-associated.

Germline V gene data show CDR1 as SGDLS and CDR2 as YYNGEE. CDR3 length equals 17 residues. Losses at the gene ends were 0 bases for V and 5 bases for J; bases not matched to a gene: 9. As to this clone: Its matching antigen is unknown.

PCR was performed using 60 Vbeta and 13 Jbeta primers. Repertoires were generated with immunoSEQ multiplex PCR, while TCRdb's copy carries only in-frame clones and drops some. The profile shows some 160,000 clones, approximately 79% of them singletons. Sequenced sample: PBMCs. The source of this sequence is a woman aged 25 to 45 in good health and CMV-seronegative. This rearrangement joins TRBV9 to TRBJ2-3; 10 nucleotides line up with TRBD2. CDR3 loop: CASSVAPSGGYKDTQYF. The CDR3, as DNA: TGTGCCAGCAGCGTAGCTCCTAGCGGGGGTTATAAAGATACGCAGTATTTT.